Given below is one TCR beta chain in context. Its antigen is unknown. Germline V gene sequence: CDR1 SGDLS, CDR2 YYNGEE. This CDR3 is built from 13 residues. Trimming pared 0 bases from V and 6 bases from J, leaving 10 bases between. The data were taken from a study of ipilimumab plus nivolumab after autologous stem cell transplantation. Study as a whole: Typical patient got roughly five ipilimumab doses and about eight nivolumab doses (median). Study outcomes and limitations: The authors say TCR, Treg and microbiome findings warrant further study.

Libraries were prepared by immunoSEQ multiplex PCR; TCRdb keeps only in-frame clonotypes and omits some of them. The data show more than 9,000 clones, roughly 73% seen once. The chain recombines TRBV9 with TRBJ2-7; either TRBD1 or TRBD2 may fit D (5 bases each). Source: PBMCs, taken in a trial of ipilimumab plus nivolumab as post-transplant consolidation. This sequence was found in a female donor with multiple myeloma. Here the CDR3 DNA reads TGTGCCAGCAGCGTAGAGGAGAGGGGCGAGCAGTACTTC. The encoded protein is CASSVEERGEQYF. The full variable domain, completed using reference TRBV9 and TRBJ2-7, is DSGVTQTPKHLITATGQRVTLRCSPRSGDLSVYWYQQSLDQGLQFLIQYYNGEERAKGNILERFSAQQFPDLHSELNLSSLELGDSALYFCASSVEERGEQYFGPGTRLTVT.